Below are 27 T cell receptor beta chains sequenced from a single sample in a study of CD8+ T cells in alopecia areata. Once RNA had been extracted, it was reverse transcribed into cDNA to act as the sequencing template. TCRdb's copy holds only in-frame clones and misses some; the assay was immunoSEQ multiplex PCR. The repertoire consists of about 100,000 clones, with 84% occurring once and the leading ten covering over 20%. Sample treatment: oral pan-JAK inhibitor, 5-10 mg twice daily. The sequences come from CD8+ T cells sorted from blood, collected at week 24, from a patient treated with tofacitinib. The receptors derive from a human donor with alopecia areata.

The rearrangement joins TRBV29-1 to TRBJ2-3; 12 bases are shared with TRBD2. CDR3 size: 20 residues. V shed 0 bases, J shed 4 bases, and the junction held 17 bases outside the gene matches. The germline V gene has CDR1 SQVTM and CDR2 ANQGSEA. CDR3 sequence: CSVEESLLAGGPVGSDTQYF. Here the CDR3 DNA reads TGCAGCGTTGAAGAATCCCTCCTAGCGGGGGGGCCGGTTGGATCAGATACGCAGTATTTT.

The rearrangement uses TRBV6-5 and TRBJ2-7; either TRBD1 or TRBD2 may fit D (5 bases each). The V and J ends lost 4 bases and 0 bases respectively, with 16 bases between them. This CDR3 has 16 amino acids. The germline V gene has CDR1 MNHEY and CDR2 SVGAGI. CDR3 nucleotide sequence: TGTGCCAGCAGTTTACTTTCGGGACGGAGCTCCTACGAGCAGTACTTC. Amino acid sequence: CASSLLSGRSSYEQYF.

V is TRBV4-1 and J is TRBJ2-3, with 11 bases identical to TRBD2. The CDR3 loop spans 15 amino acids. Germline CDR1 reads MGHRA; CDR2 reads YSYEKL. V shed 4 bases and J 6 bases; nucleotides not matched to a gene: 6. The CDR3 DNA follows: TGCGCCAGCAGCCCTAGCGGGGGGCCGGCGGATACGCAGTATTTT. This sequence encodes CASSPSGGPADTQYF.

This clone occurred a few times. The V call is TRBV7-2, the J call TRBJ2-7, with 13 bases fitting TRBD2. This CDR3 spans 15 amino acids. CDR1 and CDR2 (germline): SGHTA, FQGNSA. The trim removed 5 bases at V and 4 bases at J, leaving 5 bases unmatched. The CDR3 DNA is TGTGCCAGCAGCCCTACTAGCGGGGGGGCGTACGAGCAGTACTTC. It encodes CASSPTSGGAYEQYF.

The CDR3 sequence: CASSPRDQGVAYEQYF. The CDR3 DNA is TGTGCCAGCAGTCCGAGGGATCAGGGGGTGGCCTACGAGCAGTACTTC. The chain couples TRBV27 to TRBJ2-7, with 7 bases lining up with TRBD1. In germline, CDR1 is MNHEY, CDR2 SMNVEV (reference sequence). The V gene end was trimmed by 5 bases and the J gene end by 2 bases; junction bases not matched to a gene: 12. This CDR3 region has 16 residues.

This chain joins TRBV7-2 and TRBJ2-3; weak D call: TRBD2 (6 bases). Trimming left V 2 bases short and J 4 bases short, with 13 bases between. Per germline, CDR1 SGHTA and CDR2 FQGNSA. The CDR3 is 15 residues long. This CDR3 is CASSLIVSGPDTQYF. CDR3 in DNA: TGTGCCAGCAGCTTAATAGTCAGCGGGCCAGATACGCAGTATTTT.

The table lists this clone with a count of one. J is TRBJ2-3 and V is TRBV5-1, with 9 bases lining up with TRBD2. Germline V gene sequence: CDR1 SGHRS, CDR2 YFSETQ. V gave up 4 bases and J gave up 4 bases; unmatched junction bases: 10. CDR3 size: 16 residues. The CDR3 region has the DNA TGCGCCAGCAGCCCTTACGGCGGGGGGGCGTCAGATACGCAGTATTTT. Its translation: CASSPYGGGASDTQYF.

The chain has TRBV7-2 and TRBJ2-1, with 9 bases fitting TRBD1. V lost 5 bases and J lost 5; bases outside the gene matches: 10. The CDR3 is 16 residues long. Germline CDR1 reads SGHTA; CDR2 reads FQGNSA. CDR3 residues: CASSVTGTGLDNEQFF. CDR3 in DNA: TGTGCCAGCAGCGTGACCGGGACAGGGTTAGACAATGAGCAGTTCTTC. The full variable domain, in which reference TRBV7-2 and TRBJ2-1 provide the parts outside the CDR3, is GAGVSQSPSNKVTEKGKDVELRCDPISGHTALYWYRQSLGQGLEFLIYFQGNSAPDKSGLPSDRFSAERTGGSVSTLTIQRTQQEDSAVYLCASSVTGTGLDNEQFFGPGTRLTVL.

This clone was seen a handful of times. This chain joins TRBV29-1 and TRBJ1-2; maybe TRBD1 (6 bases). This CDR3 comprises 11 residues. Germline loops: CDR1 SQVTM, CDR2 ANQGSEA. The V gene lost 6 bases and the J gene lost 5 bases, with 10 bases spanning the gap. The CDR3 region is CSVTGSYGYTF. In DNA, the CDR3 is TGCAGCGTGACAGGAAGTTATGGCTACACCTTC.

This chain uses TRBV23-1 with TRBJ2-3, with D tentatively TRBD1 (6 bases). TRBV23-1 is reported as an ORF; its role is uncertain. V was trimmed by 0 bases and J by 0 bases, leaving 10 bases between them. The CDR3 covers 16 residues. CDR3: CASSQSSQGSTDTQYF. CDR3 DNA sequence: TGCGCCAGCAGTCAATCGAGCCAGGGGAGCACAGATACGCAGTATTTT.

The chain recombines TRBV2 with TRBJ1-5, with TRBD1 as a possible D gene (6 bases). CDR3 size: 14 residues. Germline values: CDR1 SNHLY, CDR2 FYNNEI. Trimming took 6 bases from V and 9 from J, leaving 18 bases between them. The DNA for the CDR3 is TGTGCCAGCAGGGACGGTTCAGGGGAGCCGCCCCAGCATTTT. It encodes CASRDGSGEPPQHF.

This chain connects TRBV2 to TRBJ2-7, with D unclear. The CDR3 spans 18 residues. Germline lookup yields CDR1 SNHLY and CDR2 FYNNEI. V was trimmed by 2 bases and J by 1 base, leaving 21 bases between them. In nucleotides, the CDR3 is TGTGCCAGCAGTGAACCCGGTCCCGACCCATCCACTTCCTACGAGCAGTACTTC. Its translation: CASSEPGPDPSTSYEQYF.

The chain has TRBV15 and TRBJ2-3, with TRBD2 matching 9 bases. After removal of 3 bases from V and 6 bases from J, the junction contained 7 bases not matched to a gene. The CDR3 extends over 15 amino acids. Germline CDR1 reads LNHNV; CDR2 reads YYDKDF (reference sequence). CDR3 region: CATSRRGGPPDTQYF. CDR3 nucleotide sequence: TGTGCCACCAGCAGGCGGGGGGGTCCCCCGGATACGCAGTATTTT.

This clone was seen once. The chain carries TRBV5-6 and TRBJ2-7, with 7 bases aligning to TRBD2. CDR1 and CDR2 (germline): SGHDT, YYEEEE. CDR3 size: 17 residues. Germline trimming cut 0 bases from V and 4 bases from J; bases unmatched to any gene: 13. CDR3: CASSLASSGRITYEQYF. CDR3 nucleotides: TGTGCCAGCAGCTTGGCCAGCTCCGGGAGGATCACGTACGAGCAGTACTTC. Drawing the rest from reference TRBV5-6 and TRBJ2-7, the complete variable domain is DAGVTQSPTHLIKTRGQQVTLRCSPKSGHDTVSWYQQALGQGPQFIFQYYEEEERQRGNFPDRFSGHQFPNYSSELNVNALLLGDSALYLCASSLASSGRITYEQYFGPGTRLTVT.

The chain has TRBV7-6 and TRBJ1-1; D is unclear. The germline gives CDR1 SGHVS, CDR2 FNYEAQ. Trimming cost V 0 bases and J 2 bases, with 19 bases left between them. This CDR3 has 18 amino acids. CDR3 nucleotide sequence: TGTGCCAGCAGCTTAGCCGCTACAGAAGGGCTGGTAAACACTGAAGCTTTCTTT. Amino acids: CASSLAATEGLVNTEAFF.

This clone was recorded only once. CDR3 sequence reads: CSVVRNTGELFF. CDR3 nucleotides: TGCAGCGTTGTCAGGAACACCGGGGAGCTGTTTTTT. The V and J genes are TRBV29-1 and TRBJ2-2, with no clear D. V dropped 4 bases and J dropped 1 base, with 4 bases sitting between them. Germline-derived CDR1 and CDR2 are SQVTM and ANQGSEA. This CDR3 contains 12 residues.

V usage is TRBV4-3 and J usage is TRBJ2-5, with D perhaps assigned TRBD1 or TRBD2 (5 bases each). Germline V gene data show CDR1 as LGHNA and CDR2 as YSLEER. With 0 bases removed from V and 0 bases from J, the gap between germline ends came to 14 bases. This CDR3 has 17 residues. This CDR3 reads CASSQDGTGVDQETQYF. The CDR3, as DNA: TGCGCCAGCAGCCAAGATGGGACCGGGGTGGACCAAGAGACCCAGTACTTC.

This rearrangement joins TRBV27 to TRBJ1-5, with D unclear. Between the trimmed V and J ends, which lost 4 bases and 7 bases, there was a span of 14 bases. CDR3 size: 14 residues. Looked up from germline, CDR1 is MNHEY and CDR2 is SMNVEV (reference sequence). The CDR3 protein is CASSSASRYQPQHF. The CDR3 DNA is TGTGCCAGCAGTTCCGCCTCGAGGTACCAGCCCCAGCATTTT.

This chain joins TRBV4-3 and TRBJ2-2, with 7 bases that match TRBD1. There are 17 residues in the CDR3. Germline CDR1 and CDR2: LGHNA and YSLEER. Trimming took 1 base from V and 3 from J; bases not matched to a gene: 8. Here the CDR3 DNA reads TGCGCCAGCAGCCAAGCACTGGGACAGACATACACCGGGGAGCTGTTTTTT. It encodes CASSQALGQTYTGELFF.

The chain joins TRBV4-3 to TRBJ1-1; D gene ambiguous. This CDR3 has 18 residues. CDR1 LGHNA and CDR2 YSLEER come from the germline V gene. V lost 0 bases to trimming and J lost 3 bases, with 20 bases between them. CDR3 in amino acids: CASSQDEAVRQPDTEAFF. The DNA for the CDR3 is TGCGCCAGCAGCCAAGATGAGGCTGTACGGCAACCGGACACTGAAGCTTTCTTT.

The chain couples TRBV10-2 to TRBJ2-2; D possibly corresponds to TRBD1 (6 bases). Germline V gene lookup returns CDR1 WSHSY and CDR2 SAAADI. The CDR3 loop spans 15 amino acids. V dropped 3 bases and J dropped 3 bases, with 11 bases sitting between them. The CDR3 DNA sequence: TGCGCCAGCAGTGATTGGGGGCCACACACCGGGGAGCTGTTTTTT. Its translation: CASSDWGPHTGELFF.

This clone was seen once. The rearrangement links TRBV29-1 to TRBJ2-7; 7 nucleotides match TRBD2. Germline CDR1 is SQVTM and CDR2 is ANQGSEA. The V gene end was trimmed by 4 bases and the J gene end by 3 bases; junction bases not matched to a gene: 3. This CDR3 contains 12 residues. Here the CDR3 reads CSVVREGYEQYF. DNA of the CDR3: TGCAGCGTTGTTAGGGAGGGCTACGAGCAGTACTTC.

The chain joins TRBV2 to TRBJ2-3; no definite D call. There are 13 residues in the CDR3. The germline V gene encodes CDR1 SNHLY and CDR2 FYNNEI. V dropped 1 base and J dropped 3 bases, with 5 bases sitting between them. In DNA form, the CDR3 reads TGTGCCAGCAGTGAAGAACGGACAGATACGCAGTATTTT. This sequence encodes CASSEERTDTQYF. Full variable domain (missing parts from reference TRBV2 and TRBJ2-3): EPEVTQTPSHQVTQMGQEVILRCVPISNHLYFYWYRQILGQKVEFLVSFYNNEISEKSEIFDDQFSVERPDGSNFTLKIRSTKLEDSAMYFCASSEERTDTQYFGPGTRLTVL.

This chain joins TRBV2 and TRBJ2-2; D is unresolved. Germline CDR1 SNHLY, CDR2 FYNNEI. The CDR3 spans 12 residues. The V end lost 7 bases, the J end lost 6 bases, and 9 bases lay between the germline ends. The CDR3 region is CASIGPPGELFF. The CDR3 coding sequence is TGTGCCAGCATTGGACCCCCCGGGGAGCTGTTTTTT. The full variable domain, with the rest looked up from reference TRBV2 and TRBJ2-2, is EPEVTQTPSHQVTQMGQEVILRCVPISNHLYFYWYRQILGQKVEFLVSFYNNEISEKSEIFDDQFSVERPDGSNFTLKIRSTKLEDSAMYFCASIGPPGELFFGEGSRLTVL.

With regard to this clone: Other DNA sequences in the same sample also yield this CDR3. The J gene is TRBJ2-3, the V gene TRBV5-1; D gene uncertain. The CDR3 consists of 12 residues. From germline, CDR1 is SGHRS and CDR2 YFSETQ. Trimming removed 2 bases at V and 2 bases at J, with 3 bases between. CDR3 amino acids: CASSFNTDTQYF. The CDR3 region has the DNA TGCGCCAGCAGCTTTAACACAGATACGCAGTATTTT.

The genes are TRBV7-2 and TRBJ2-7; the match to TRBD2 covers 7 bases. After removal of 5 bases from V and 7 bases from J, the junction contained 5 bases not matched to a gene. CDR1 and CDR2 from the germline V gene are SGHTA and FQGNSA. The CDR3 runs to 12 residues. DNA for the CDR3: TGTGCCAGCAGCCAAGCGGGGTGGGAGCAGTACTTC. It is translated as CASSQAGWEQYF.

CDR3 sequence (DNA): TGTGCCAGTGGAGGGTTTGATGAAGCTTTCTTT. Its translation is CASGGFDEAFF. The V and J genes are TRBV19 and TRBJ1-1; D call uncertain. CDR1 is LNHDA, CDR2 SQIVND, per germline (reference sequence). There are 11 residues in the CDR3. V was trimmed by 8 bases and J by 7 bases, leaving 11 bases between them.